The 4 T cell receptor beta chains listed next were all sequenced from one sample in a study of control samples from healthy donors and cancer patients. Some clones are missing from TCRdb's copy, which holds only in-frame ones; the method was immunoSEQ multiplex PCR. In the table there are under 200,000 clones, 90% to 95% of which are singletons. Sequenced: blood. The receptor set was obtained from a woman aged 25 to 39 in good health.

This chain connects TRBV6-5 to TRBJ2-7; D may be TRBD1 or TRBD2 (6 bases each). This CDR3 has 15 residues. With 6 bases removed from V and 3 bases from J, the gap between germline ends came to 18 bases. Per the germline V gene, CDR1 is MNHEY and CDR2 is SVGAGI. CDR3 nucleotides: TGTGCCAGCAGGGGTAGGGGGGACGCAAGCTACGAGCAGTACTTC. Its translation: CASRGRGDASYEQYF.

Comment on this clone: This same CDR3 is encoded by further DNA sequences in the sample. The rearrangement joins TRBV7-9 to TRBJ2-3; perhaps TRBD2 as D (5 bases). Per germline, CDR1 SEHNR and CDR2 FQNEAQ (reference sequence). The ends were cut back, 5 bases at V and 4 bases at J, with 7 bases in the middle. This CDR3 region has 12 residues. The CDR3 here is CASSLGADTQYF. CDR3 bases: TGTGCCAGCAGCCTGGGAGCAGATACGCAGTATTTT.

CDR3 nucleotides: TGTGCCAGCATAGAGGGGTCGGCTTCACCCCTCCACTTT. Translated, it gives CASIEGSASPLHF. The chain couples TRBV28 to TRBJ1-6; maybe TRBD1 (5 bases). The length of the CDR3 is 13 residues. V lost 7 bases to trimming and J lost 9 bases, with 13 bases between them. Germline V lookup: CDR1 MDHEN, CDR2 SYDVKM.

J is TRBJ2-7 and V is TRBV6-1; the match to TRBD1 covers 10 bases. Germline CDR1 MNHNS, CDR2 SASEGT. This CDR3 region has 15 residues. Unmatched junction bases numbered 1, after V lost 0 bases and J lost 2 bases. The CDR3 loop reads CASSEAGTGAYEQYF. The CDR3 coding sequence is TGTGCCAGCAGTGAAGCCGGGACAGGGGCCTACGAGCAGTACTTC.